The text below deals with one T cell receptor (beta chain). What this receptor recognizes is not known. No qualities accompany the bases; no much larger clone lies one base away. Inclusive of the bounding cysteine and phenylalanine, the CDR3 is 14 residues long. Left in the record is the CDR3 DNA by itself, 42 bases read in frame from the first base. The germline V gene gives CDR1 as SGHRS and CDR2 as YFSETQ. Here V drops 0 bases and J drops 5 bases, and the junction holds 3 bases not matched to any gene. TCRdb records Illumina NovaSeq 6000 as the sequencer. TCRalpha and TCRbeta cDNA libraries were built by 5'RACE with constant-segment primers, adding sample barcodes and unique molecular identifiers. RNA was extracted from every sample with Trizol reagent. Library amplification was performed in two PCR steps, and a second sample barcode and Illumina TruSeq adapters were introduced in the second step. The libraries were sequenced on an Illumina NovaSeq using 2 x 150 bp paired-end reads. As for how the authors treated the data: With migec v1.2.7, reads were demultiplexed and then collapsed into UMI-guided consensus sequences. Using mixcr v2.1.11, UMI consensuses were aligned to TRA and TRB V and J templates and then assembled into clonotypes. Clonotypes were classified as expanded or contracted when called significant by both edgeR and NoisET, with noise models trained on biological replicates. For edgeR calls, the thresholds were a false discovery rate-adjusted p below 0.01 and a log2 fold-change of 1. As an exploratory analysis of dynamics, max-normalized trajectories of the 1000 most abundant clonotypes were examined by PCA with hierarchical clustering. Separately sequenced CD4+ and CD8+ repertoires were used to assign the CD4 or CD8 phenotype of responding clones. TCRdb applied fastp at Q25 and MiXCR to the public reads, then kept only in-frame beta chains. Every CDR3 protein is listed once, alongside the most common genes and DNA of its rows. The V and J calls and clone size are TCRdb's, not the authors'. This sample lists about 470,000 distinct CDR3 sequences; roughly 23% were detected once. Of the sample, under 15% falls within the top ten clones.

The sample is drawn from a study of T-cell memory formation after mild COVID-19 (dated by TCRdb to 2020 to 2023). Broadly, across the study: TCR sequence clusters from the two donors were largely donor specific. Longitudinal TCRalpha and TCRbeta repertoire sequencing tracked T-cell clones expanding and contracting after mild COVID-19 in a couple of donors. Two young, previously healthy adult volunteers, one female and one male, were included in the cohort. What the authors observed across the whole study: SARS-CoV-2 specificity of the second-wave clones peaking on day 37 was not confirmed. Only a couple of mild cases were covered in the study, and larger cohorts including severe cases with pre-infection samples were considered necessary. Balanced CD4/CD8 phenotypes were observed for clones contracting from day 15 to 85, whereas a bias towards CD4+ was observed for a second wave of clones expanding from day 15 to 37. Some responding clones were detected in pre-infection memory, suggesting pre-existing cross-reactive memory T cells joined the SARS-CoV-2 response. Contracting CD4+ clones turned up mainly in the CM and EM memory subsets, whereas EMRA was where CD8+ clones were enriched.

Ficoll-Paque density gradient centrifugation was used to isolate PBMCs. The chain is encoded by TRBV5-1 joined to TRBJ1-2, with 8 junctional bases fitting TRBD1. Source material: PBMCs or a T cell subset sorted from them (not recorded which). The receptor's source is an adult woman who had mild COVID-19 (a few samples of this study predate the infection). The sample titles of this study are shuffled in the database, so cell type and time point are left out; the donor was told from shared clones. The sequenced DNA: TGCGCCAGCAGCTTGGATACAGGGGGGTATGGCTACACCTTC. This is translated as CASSLDTGGYGYTF.